Listed here are 21 T cell receptor beta chains from one sample, sequenced in a study of immune cell composition in non-small cell lung cancer. Libraries were prepared by immunoSEQ multiplex PCR; TCRdb keeps only in-frame clonotypes and omits some of them. The repertoire holds roughly 3,100 clones, with roughly 89% as singletons. Normal lung sampling was at least 3 cm from the tumour, as distant as possible. The sequencing input was non-adjacent lung tissue. These receptors originate from a human donor with non-small cell lung cancer.

V is TRBV7-9 and J is TRBJ1-3; 7 positions match TRBD1. This CDR3 is 17 amino acids long. Germline V CDR1 and CDR2: SEHNR, FQNEAQ (reference sequence). The V segment lost 1 base and the J segment 1 base; nucleotides outside the gene matches: 7. Here the CDR3 reads CASSLGRGGVSGNTIYF. The CDR3 bases are TGTGCCAGCAGCTTAGGGAGAGGGGGCGTGTCTGGAAACACCATATATTTT.

V usage is TRBV28 and J usage is TRBJ1-1; 8 bases fit TRBD1. Germline lookup yields CDR1 MDHEN and CDR2 SYDVKM. The CDR3 extends over 14 amino acids. V shed 5 bases, J shed 7 bases, and the junction held 9 bases outside the gene matches. The CDR3 DNA sequence: TGTGCCAGCAGTCTCAGGGGGCCGGTTGATGAAGCTTTCTTT. Its translation: CASSLRGPVDEAFF.

The chain employs TRBV6-7 and TRBJ2-7; D is uncertain. TRBV6-7 is an ORF; its function is uncertain. V lost 2 bases and J 7 bases, leaving 18 bases between the germline ends. This CDR3 has 15 residues. In DNA, the CDR3 is TGTGCCAGCAGTTACGAACCGGTGGCCTCGGAGGAGCAGTACTTC. Translated: CASSYEPVASEEQYF.

This chain joins TRBV5-1 and TRBJ2-7; maybe TRBD2 (6 bases). There are 15 residues in the CDR3. Germline CDR1 is SGHRS and CDR2 is YFSETQ. V was trimmed by 0 bases and J by 0 bases, leaving 10 bases between them. The chain's CDR3 is CASSLAREASYEQYF. As DNA, the CDR3 is TGCGCCAGCAGCTTGGCGCGGGAAGCCTCCTACGAGCAGTACTTC.

This clone appeared a few times. The chain links TRBV19 to TRBJ2-3; 13 bases match TRBD2. CDR1 and CDR2 (germline): LNHDA, SQIVND (reference sequence). The CDR3 is made up of 15 amino acids. Trimming took 6 bases from V and 5 from J; bases not matched to a gene: 5. CDR3 in amino acids: CASRRLAGGGDTQYF. In nucleotides, the CDR3 is TGTGCCAGTAGACGACTAGCGGGAGGAGGAGATACGCAGTATTTT.

This chain uses TRBV27 with TRBJ1-5; 8 nucleotides match TRBD1. Looked up from germline, CDR1 is MNHEY and CDR2 is SMNVEV (reference sequence). This CDR3 comprises 15 residues. The junction had 7 bases not matched to a gene; V was cut back by 5 bases and J by 4 bases. CDR3: CASSLFRGPNQPQHF. DNA of the CDR3: TGTGCCAGCAGTCTATTCAGGGGGCCAAATCAGCCCCAGCATTTT.

The chain carries TRBV7-2 and TRBJ2-1, with a weak D call TRBD2 (6 bases). V was clipped by 2 bases and J by 7 bases, with 9 bases between them. This CDR3 comprises 13 residues. Per germline, CDR1 SGHTA and CDR2 FQGNSA. This CDR3 reads CASSLPLANEQFF. The CDR3 region has the DNA TGTGCCAGCAGCTTACCTCTAGCGAATGAGCAGTTCTTC.

The rearrangement joins TRBV19 to TRBJ2-7; tentative D call: TRBD1 (6 bases). The CDR3 extends over 12 amino acids. Germline CDR1 reads LNHDA; CDR2 reads SQIVND (reference sequence). With 8 bases removed from V and 2 bases from J, the gap between germline ends came to 10 bases. The CDR3 region is CASQDRTYEQYF. CDR3 sequence (DNA): TGTGCCAGTCAGGACAGAACCTACGAGCAGTACTTC.

J is TRBJ2-3 and V is TRBV6-5, with D perhaps TRBD2 (6 bases). The CDR3 runs 13 residues. CDR1 MNHEY and CDR2 SVGAGI come from the germline V gene. The V end was cut by 5 bases, the J end by 6 bases, with 12 bases between. The CDR3 spells CASSPLLADTQYF. The CDR3, as DNA: TGTGCCAGCAGTCCCCTCCTAGCGGATACGCAGTATTTT.

This chain links TRBV7-3 with TRBJ2-1, with TRBD2 identical over 11 bases. CDR1 and CDR2 (germline): SGHTA, FQGTGA. The length of the CDR3 is 15 residues. V lost 3 bases and J lost 9; bases outside the gene matches: 7. CDR3 amino acids: CASSFETSGTGEQFF. DNA for the CDR3: TGTGCCAGCAGCTTCGAGACTAGCGGGACCGGTGAGCAGTTCTTC. Together with reference TRBV7-3 and TRBJ2-1, the CDR3 gives the full variable domain: GAGVSQTPSNKVTEKGKYVELRCDPISGHTALYWYRQSLGQGPEFLIYFQGTGAADDSGLPNDRFFAVRPEGSVSTLKIQRTERGDSAVYLCASSFETSGTGEQFFGPGTRLTVL.

This clone is categorized as large. The CDR3 is CASSITSGDYYEQYF. DNA for the CDR3: TGTGCCAGTAGTATTACAAGCGGAGACTATTACGAGCAGTACTTC. The chain has TRBV19 and TRBJ2-7, with D perhaps TRBD2 (5 bases). Trimming stripped 3 bases from V and 4 bases from J, with 16 bases between. The CDR3 is made up of 15 amino acids. CDR1 and CDR2 (germline): LNHDA, SQIVND (reference sequence).

The chain joins TRBV4-1 to TRBJ2-2; 10 bases line up with TRBD1. Germline-derived CDR1 and CDR2 are MGHRA and YSYEKL. The CDR3 has 18 residues. V lost 4 bases to trimming and J lost 4 bases; unmatched junction nucleotides: 12. In DNA form, the CDR3 reads TGCGCCAGCAGCCCCTTCCGGGACAGGGGAGTCGGCACCGGGGAGCTGTTTTTT. It codes for CASSPFRDRGVGTGELFF.

The chain couples TRBV4-1 to TRBJ2-5; TRBD1 matches at 8 bases. This CDR3 has 17 amino acids. J gave up 1 base and V 1 base, and 8 bases lay outside the gene matches. In germline, CDR1 is MGHRA, CDR2 YSYEKL. The CDR3 coding sequence is TGCGCCAGCAGCCAAGTATGGGCAGGGGGCTTCCAAGAGACCCAGTACTTC. Protein: CASSQVWAGGFQETQYF.

This chain links TRBV28 with TRBJ2-1, with D possibly being TRBD1 (6 bases). V lost 5 bases, J lost 8 bases, and 16 bases lay in between. The CDR3 is 14 amino acids. From germline, CDR1 is MDHEN and CDR2 SYDVKM. CDR3 in amino acids: CASSKQGGRDEQFF. For the CDR3, the DNA is TGTGCCAGCAGTAAACAGGGTGGTAGGGATGAGCAGTTCTTC.

This clone was counted between two and nine times. The rearrangement links TRBV19 to TRBJ2-7, with TRBD1 matching over 9 bases. Germline V gene sequence: CDR1 LNHDA, CDR2 SQIVND (reference sequence). The V gene end was trimmed by 6 bases and the J gene end by 6 bases; junction bases not matched to a gene: 9. This CDR3 contains 14 residues. In nucleotides, the CDR3 is TGTGCCAGTAGACCCGGGACAGGGTTAGGCGAGCAGTACTTC. It specifies CASRPGTGLGEQYF.

This chain links TRBV6-1 with TRBJ1-5; no definite D call. This CDR3 spans 16 amino acids. The germline CDR1 and CDR2 sequences are MNHNS and SASEGT. With 4 bases removed from V and 1 base from J, the gap between germline ends came to 14 bases. CDR3 protein: CASSVLQSPSNQPQHF. CDR3 coding DNA: TGTGCCAGCAGTGTTCTACAGTCCCCCAGCAATCAGCCCCAGCATTTT.

This rearrangement joins TRBV5-1 to TRBJ1-5, with D possibly being TRBD1 (5 bases). This CDR3 comprises 15 residues. Trimming cost V 0 bases and J 5 bases, with 12 bases left between them. The germline V gene has CDR1 SGHRS and CDR2 YFSETQ. DNA of the CDR3: TGCGCCAGCAGCTTGGGACAGTACGAGGATCAGCCCCAGCATTTT. Translated: CASSLGQYEDQPQHF.

The chain links TRBV7-2 to TRBJ1-4; 11 bases map to TRBD1. Germline V gives CDR1 SGHTA, CDR2 FQGNSA. The length of the CDR3 is 16 residues. V shed 1 base, J shed 6 bases, and the junction held 4 bases outside the gene matches. The CDR3: CASSLGGQGGDEKLFF. The CDR3 coding sequence is TGTGCCAGCAGCTTAGGGGGACAGGGGGGGGATGAAAAACTGTTTTTT. Using reference TRBV7-2 and TRBJ1-4 for the parts outside the CDR3, the full variable domain is GAGVSQSPSNKVTEKGKDVELRCDPISGHTALYWYRQSLGQGLEFLIYFQGNSAPDKSGLPSDRFSAERTGGSVSTLTIQRTQQEDSAVYLCASSLGGQGGDEKLFFGSGTQLSVL.

The gene calls are TRBV28 and TRBJ1-4; no clear D. CDR1 is MDHEN and CDR2 is SYDVKM in the germline V gene. Trimming cost V 0 bases and J 8 bases, with 13 bases left between them. This CDR3 is 15 amino acids long. CDR3: CASSLWSGLSEKLFF. CDR3 coding DNA: TGTGCCAGCAGTTTATGGAGCGGTCTTTCGGAAAAACTGTTTTTT.

This chain links TRBV19 with TRBJ1-1; TRBD1 matches 7 bases. CDR1 is LNHDA and CDR2 is SQIVND in the germline V gene (reference sequence). Germline trimming cut 5 bases from V and 1 base from J; bases unmatched to any gene: 7. The CDR3 runs to 15 residues. This CDR3 reads CASSPDRVENTEAFF. CDR3 DNA: TGTGCCAGTAGTCCAGACAGGGTGGAGAACACTGAAGCTTTCTTT.

The chain uses TRBV5-1 and TRBJ1-2; D is undetermined. Germline loops: CDR1 SGHRS, CDR2 YFSETQ. The CDR3 has 12 amino acids. Trimming cost V 1 base and J 4 bases, with 5 bases left between them. Here the CDR3 DNA reads TGCGCCAGCAGCTTGAACGGCTATGGCTACACCTTC. Amino acid sequence: CASSLNGYGYTF.